Below, 16 T cell receptor beta chains from the same sample are listed, as sequenced in a study of T cells after yellow fever vaccination. MiXCR, run by TCRdb on the 5' RACE reads, gives a single entry per CDR3 protein. The sample lists roughly 250,000 distinct CDR3 sequences; under 15% were seen once. This material consisted of CD4+ T cells sorted from PBMCs, taken 45 days after the yellow fever booster vaccination. Every receptor here comes from a man aged 25 to 40 who received the YFV17D yellow fever vaccine.

This clonotype has ten or more counts. The CDR3 DNA follows: TGCGCCAGCAGCTTGGCCCCTAGCGGGACGTACAATGAGCAGTTCTTC. Translating it yields CASSLAPSGTYNEQFF. The chain is built from TRBV5-1 and TRBJ2-1; 9 positions agree with TRBD2. Germline values: CDR1 SGHRS, CDR2 YFSETQ. J lost 4 bases, V lost 0 bases, and 5 bases had no gene match. The CDR3 is 16 residues long.

This clonotype came up a few times. This chain joins TRBV7-8 and TRBJ2-2; 7 bases align to TRBD2. Trimming at V came to 5 bases and at J to 4 bases, leaving 7 bases not matched to a gene. Germline V gene sequence: CDR1 SGHVS, CDR2 FQNEAQ. The CDR3 loop spans 15 amino acids. The CDR3, as DNA: TGTGCCAGCAGCCATAAGACTAGCTCCACCGGGGAGCTGTTTTTT. Amino acid sequence: CASSHKTSSTGELFF.

This clonotype was observed a single time. The chain joins TRBV27 to TRBJ2-2, with D maybe TRBD2 (6 bases). Trimming took 2 bases from V and 2 from J, leaving 27 bases between them. The CDR3 is made up of 21 amino acids. Per the germline V gene, CDR1 is MNHEY and CDR2 is SMNVEV (reference sequence). The CDR3 DNA reads as TGTGCCAGCAGTTTAAAGGGTAGCGGATACCCGGGTATAGCTAACACCGGGGAGCTGTTTTTT. As protein: CASSLKGSGYPGIANTGELFF.

There are a few counts of this clonotype. The gene calls are TRBV20-1 and TRBJ2-1, with D possibly matching TRBD2 (5 bases). Germline CDR1 and CDR2: DFQATT and SNEGSKA (reference sequence). The V end was cut by 5 bases, the J end by 2 bases, with 16 bases between. The CDR3 totals 15 residues. The CDR3: CSAPSPVGAYNEQFF. The CDR3 DNA follows: TGCAGTGCTCCTTCCCCCGTCGGGGCCTACAATGAGCAGTTCTTC.

This chain joins TRBV12-3 or TRBV12-4 and TRBJ2-7, with a weak D call TRBD2 (6 bases). The CDR3 loop spans 19 amino acids. V lost 5 bases to trimming and J lost 0 bases, with 26 bases between them. CDR3 sequence: CASSATGTPNSRSSYEQYF. Here the CDR3 DNA reads TGTGCCAGCAGTGCGACCGGGACTCCGAATTCCAGGAGCTCCTACGAGCAGTACTTC.

This clonotype has only a few counts. The rearrangement joins TRBV7-6 to TRBJ2-1; 7 bases are shared with TRBD2. This CDR3 has 13 residues. The ends lost 7 bases at V and 4 bases at J; junction bases unmatched: 4. CDR1 is SGHVS, CDR2 FNYEAQ, per germline. CDR3 sequence (DNA): TGTGCCAGCACTTCGGGGGGATACAATGAGCAGTTCTTC. Translating gives CASTSGGYNEQFF.

The CDR3 is CASSPDCRAILRYEQYF. CDR3 coding DNA: TGCGCCAGCAGCCCCGACTGTCGGGCCATACTTCGCTACGAGCAGTACTTC. V gene TRBV10-1 combines with J gene TRBJ2-7; the D is unclear. Germline-derived CDR1 and CDR2 are WNHNN and SYGVQD (reference sequence). The V end lost 6 bases, the J end lost 3 bases, and 24 bases lay between the germline ends. The CDR3 is 17 amino acids.

The chain is built from TRBV18 and TRBJ1-5; D not certain. V lost 8 bases, J lost 4 bases, and 12 bases lay in between. CDR1 and CDR2 from the germline V gene are KGHSH and LQKENI. The CDR3 contains 13 residues. CDR3 loop: CASRIGVNQPQHF. Written as DNA, the CDR3 is TGTGCCAGCCGTATCGGGGTGAATCAGCCCCAGCATTTT. The full variable domain, rest sourced from reference TRBV18 and TRBJ1-5, is NAGVMQNPRHLVRRRGQEARLRCSPMKGHSHVYWYRQLPEEGLKFMVYLQKENIIDESGMPKERFSAEFPKEGPSILRIQQVVRGDSAAYFCASRIGVNQPQHFGDGTRLSIL.

V is TRBV20-1 and J is TRBJ2-5; D is undetermined. Looked up from germline, CDR1 is DFQATT and CDR2 is SNEGSKA (reference sequence). V was trimmed by 3 bases and J by 4 bases, leaving 15 bases between them. This CDR3 has 14 amino acids. The CDR3: CSASPSFTLETQYF. In DNA form, the CDR3 reads TGCAGTGCTAGTCCCTCCTTTACTTTAGAGACCCAGTACTTC.

This clonotype was observed a handful of times. This sequence joins TRBV20-1 and TRBJ2-5, with 10 positions matching TRBD1. The germline V gene has CDR1 DFQATT and CDR2 SNEGSKA (reference sequence). The CDR3 contains 16 residues. Germline trimming cut 4 bases from V and 1 base from J; bases unmatched to any gene: 9. CDR3 protein: CSATNPRTGGQETQYF. The CDR3 region has the DNA TGCAGTGCTACTAACCCTAGGACAGGGGGCCAAGAGACCCAGTACTTC.

V and J are TRBV5-1 and TRBJ2-3, with 9 nucleotides matching TRBD2. Germline CDR1 reads SGHRS; CDR2 reads YFSETQ. J lost 2 bases, V lost 4 bases, and 8 bases had no gene match. The CDR3 contains 16 residues. For the CDR3, the DNA is TGCGCCAGCAGCCTCGTGGGCGGGAGGGTCACAGATACGCAGTATTTT. This gives the protein CASSLVGGRVTDTQYF.

The rearrangement uses TRBV6-2 or TRBV6-3 and TRBJ2-2, with 8 positions matching TRBD1. This CDR3 has 14 residues. The trim removed 6 bases at V and 6 bases at J, leaving 6 bases unmatched. Germline CDR1 is MNHEY and CDR2 is SVGEGT. CDR3 in DNA: TGTGCCAGCAGCTTGGGCAGGGGGCCCGGGGAGCTGTTTTTT. This encodes CASSLGRGPGELFF.

This clonotype was found a few times. The chain carries TRBV7-2 and TRBJ2-5, with D tentatively TRBD1 (6 bases). Trimming removed 1 base at V and 7 bases at J, with 13 bases between. The germline CDR1 and CDR2 sequences are SGHTA and FQGNSA. This CDR3 has 14 residues. The DNA for the CDR3 is TGTGCCAGCAGCTTAGGCAGGGGCTGGCTGACCCAGTACTTC. It yields the protein CASSLGRGWLTQYF.

The rearrangement links TRBV5-4 to TRBJ2-6; D is undetermined. CDR1 and CDR2 from the germline V gene are SGHNT and YYREEE (reference sequence). V lost 4 bases and J 0 bases, leaving 11 bases between the germline ends. The CDR3 is 16 amino acids. CDR3 nucleotide sequence: TGTGCCAGCAGCCATGGACGCGTCTCTGGGGCCAACGTCCTGACTTTC. Its translation: CASSHGRVSGANVLTF. The full variable domain, rest sourced from reference TRBV5-4 and TRBJ2-6, is ETGVTQSPTHLIKTRGQQVTLRCSSQSGHNTVSWYQQALGQGPQFIFQYYREEENGRGNFPPRFSGLQFPNYSSELNVNALELDDSALYLCASSHGRVSGANVLTFGAGSRLTVL.

This chain links TRBV24-1 with TRBJ2-2, with 10 nucleotides matching TRBD1. Per germline, CDR1 KGHDR and CDR2 SFDVKD. J lost 5 bases, V lost 8 bases, and 4 bases had no gene match. The CDR3 sequence is 14 residues long. This chain's CDR3 is CATTGTGETGELFF. CDR3 coding DNA: TGTGCCACCACCGGGACAGGGGAAACCGGGGAGCTGTTTTTT.

Many counts were recorded for this clonotype. The chain is built from TRBV20-1 and TRBJ2-2; D gene ambiguous. Germline CDR1 DFQATT, CDR2 SNEGSKA (reference sequence). The CDR3 runs to 15 residues. Trimming cost V 1 base and J 5 bases, with 14 bases left between them. CDR3: CSARVADTRTGELFF. DNA for the CDR3: TGCAGTGCTAGAGTCGCTGATACGAGGACCGGGGAGCTGTTTTTT.